This entry lists 21 T cell receptor beta chains sequenced from one sample in a study of shared clonotypes between healthy human individuals. Repertoires were generated with immunoSEQ multiplex PCR, while TCRdb's copy carries only in-frame clones and drops some. The table has 1,400,000 or so clones, approximately 98.5% seen once; the top ten hold approximately 0.4%. Source material: naive CD4+ T cells sorted from blood. Documented subset: CD45RA+ positively selected. The receptors here all came from a young man in good health.

The chain couples TRBV5-1 to TRBJ2-7; 9 nucleotides line up with TRBD1. J gave up 5 bases and V 4 bases, and 7 bases lay outside the gene matches. The CDR3 totals 14 residues. Per germline, CDR1 SGHRS and CDR2 YFSETQ. The CDR3 sequence is CASSLGQGIDEQYF. CDR3 DNA sequence: TGCGCCAGCAGCCTGGGACAGGGAATCGACGAGCAGTACTTC.

This chain joins TRBV4-3 and TRBJ2-1; D is uncertain. Germline values: CDR1 LGHNA, CDR2 YSLEER. The CDR3 is made up of 15 amino acids. Trimming took 0 bases from V and 4 from J, leaving 10 bases between them. CDR3 region: CASSQDRTVYNEQFF. The CDR3 DNA reads TGCGCCAGCAGCCAAGACAGGACCGTGTACAATGAGCAGTTCTTC.

CDR3 residues: CASSPLSSYEQYF. CDR3 nucleotide sequence: TGTGCCAGCAGCCCTTTGAGCTCCTACGAGCAGTACTTC. This sequence joins TRBV7-9 and TRBJ2-7; no reliable D call. The length of the CDR3 is 13 residues. Trimming shortened V by 5 bases and J by 0 bases, and 8 bases separated the two germline ends. The germline CDR1 and CDR2 sequences are SEHNR and FQNEAQ (reference sequence).

This clone has just one count. The genes are TRBV6-1 and TRBJ1-5; the D gene is possibly TRBD1 (5 bases). This CDR3 has 15 amino acids. Trimming shortened V by 1 base and J by 0 bases, and 7 bases separated the two germline ends. The germline V gene has CDR1 MNHNS and CDR2 SASEGT. Here the CDR3 reads CASSEGQHSNQPQHF. The CDR3 bases are TGTGCCAGCAGTGAAGGACAGCATAGCAATCAGCCCCAGCATTTT.

This chain joins TRBV7-2 and TRBJ2-6; 7 bases line up with TRBD1. The germline V gene encodes CDR1 SGHTA and CDR2 FQGNSA. This CDR3 is 15 amino acids long. Germline trimming cut 5 bases from V and 3 bases from J; bases unmatched to any gene: 4. DNA of the CDR3: TGTGCCAGCAGCAGCAACAGGGGTGGGGCCAACGTCCTGACTTTC. It encodes CASSSNRGGANVLTF.

This chain joins TRBV6-5 and TRBJ2-7; D is perhaps TRBD1 or TRBD2 (5 bases each). V lost 8 bases and J 3 bases, leaving 8 bases between the germline ends. CDR1 is MNHEY and CDR2 is SVGAGI in the germline V gene. The CDR3 consists of 11 residues. The CDR3 region is CASGGNYEQYF. The CDR3, as DNA: TGTGCCAGCGGGGGAAACTACGAGCAGTACTTC.

This clone was counted once. J is TRBJ2-1 and V is TRBV5-4; 7 bases map to TRBD1. The CDR3 spans 15 residues. Germline trimming cut 5 bases from V and 0 bases from J; bases unmatched to any gene: 5. Per germline, CDR1 SGHNT and CDR2 YYREEE (reference sequence). The CDR3 loop is CASRRDSLSYNEQFF. Written as DNA, the CDR3 is TGTGCCAGCAGAAGGGACAGCCTCTCCTACAATGAGCAGTTCTTC.

The rearrangement links TRBV6-8 to TRBJ1-2; 10 bases map to TRBD1. This CDR3 is 17 amino acids long. Germline V CDR1 and CDR2: MNHGY, SAAAGT. V lost 5 bases and J lost 1; bases outside the gene matches: 10. CDR3 bases: TGTGCCAGCAGTGGACAGGGGGGAAAGAAGAGTAACTATGGCTACACCTTC. Translated: CASSGQGGKKSNYGYTF.

Notes on this clone: This sample includes further DNA sequences coding for the same CDR3. In DNA, the CDR3 is TGCAGCGTTGACCTAGCAAGGGAGACCCAGTACTTC. Translating it yields CSVDLARETQYF. The chain employs TRBV29-1 and TRBJ2-5; tentatively, D is TRBD2 (5 bases). Trimming removed 3 bases from V and 5 bases from J, with 10 bases in between. CDR1 is SQVTM and CDR2 is ANQGSEA in the germline V gene. This CDR3 is built from 12 residues.

Regarding this clone: Different DNA sequences within this sample yield the same CDR3. The chain couples TRBV11-2 to TRBJ2-3; D is unresolved. The CDR3 length is 13 residues. Germline assignment: CDR1 SGHAT and CDR2 FQNNGV. Trimming shortened V by 1 base and J by 1 base, and 3 bases separated the two germline ends. The DNA of the CDR3 is TGTGCCAGCAGCTTAGCCGGCACAGATACGCAGTATTTT. Protein product: CASSLAGTDTQYF.

The chain carries TRBV5-1 and TRBJ1-2, with 7 bases aligning to TRBD1. Germline CDR1 reads SGHRS; CDR2 reads YFSETQ. Unmatched junction bases numbered 7, after V lost 6 bases and J lost 2 bases. The CDR3 covers 14 residues. DNA for the CDR3: TGCGCCAGCACTGGTATGACAGGGAACTATGGCTACACCTTC. This encodes CASTGMTGNYGYTF.

This clone was seen once. J is TRBJ2-5 and V is TRBV5-4; 14 bases match TRBD2. Trimming removed 4 bases from V and 4 bases from J; junction bases left unmatched: 6. There are 16 residues in the CDR3. Per the germline V gene, CDR1 is SGHNT and CDR2 is YYREEE (reference sequence). CDR3 nucleotide sequence: TGTGCCAGCAGCATCCGACTAGCGGGAGGGTCAGAGACCCAGTACTTC. Protein: CASSIRLAGGSETQYF. The full variable domain, in which reference TRBV5-4 and TRBJ2-5 provide the parts outside the CDR3, is ETGVTQSPTHLIKTRGQQVTLRCSSQSGHNTVSWYQQALGQGPQFIFQYYREEENGRGNFPPRFSGLQFPNYSSELNVNALELDDSALYLCASSIRLAGGSETQYFGPGTRLLVL.

In this sample, this clone turned up once. The chain couples TRBV28 to TRBJ1-3; TRBD1 matches 7 bases. Germline CDR1 reads MDHEN; CDR2 reads SYDVKM. Losses at the gene ends were 6 bases for V and 4 bases for J; bases not matched to a gene: 12. There are 16 residues in the CDR3. The CDR3 DNA is TGTGCCAGCAGCTTGGACAGGCCGGGACGCGGAAACACCATATATTTT. Translation: CASSLDRPGRGNTIYF.

The chain recombines TRBV9 with TRBJ2-1, with 7 bases matching TRBD2. CDR3 size: 16 residues. Germline CDR1 is SGDLS and CDR2 is YYNGEE. The V segment lost 2 bases and the J segment 3 bases; nucleotides outside the gene matches: 8. The CDR3 here is CASSVDLAGVYNEQFF. In DNA form, the CDR3 reads TGTGCCAGCAGCGTCGACCTCGCGGGGGTCTACAATGAGCAGTTCTTC.

The chain combines TRBV9 with TRBJ2-1; D may be TRBD2 (5 bases). Deletions cut 2 bases from V and 6 bases from J, with 9 bases between. CDR3 length: 13 residues. Germline lookup yields CDR1 SGDLS and CDR2 YYNGEE. DNA for the CDR3: TGTGCCAGCAGCGTGTCTAGCTTCAATGAGCAGTTCTTC. Protein: CASSVSSFNEQFF.

The V and J genes are TRBV6-5 and TRBJ2-1, with 8 bases matching TRBD1. V lost 5 bases to trimming and J lost 7 bases; unmatched junction nucleotides: 10. The CDR3 has 15 residues. Germline V gene sequence: CDR1 MNHEY, CDR2 SVGAGI. CDR3 loop: CASSRDRKDENEQFF. The CDR3 region has the DNA TGTGCCAGCAGTCGGGACAGGAAAGACGAGAATGAGCAGTTCTTC.

To note about this clone: Other nucleotide sequences in the sample specify the same CDR3. V usage is TRBV4-3 and J usage is TRBJ1-5, with D uncertain. The CDR3 is 14 amino acids. Per germline, CDR1 LGHNA and CDR2 YSLEER. Trimming left V 0 bases short and J 4 bases short, with 7 bases between. The CDR3: CASSQDLGNQPQHF. CDR3 coding DNA: TGCGCCAGCAGCCAAGATCTGGGGAATCAGCCCCAGCATTTT.

V gene TRBV11-2 combines with J gene TRBJ2-4; 7 positions agree with TRBD2. This CDR3 comprises 17 residues. Germline assignment: CDR1 SGHAT and CDR2 FQNNGV. V gave up 5 bases and J gave up 0 bases; unmatched junction bases: 10. CDR3 in amino acids: CASSHPGTILAKNIQYF. CDR3 sequence (DNA): TGTGCCAGCAGCCACCCCGGGACTATACTAGCCAAAAACATTCAGTACTTC.

This chain joins TRBV7-2 and TRBJ2-7; 11 positions agree with TRBD2. The CDR3 runs to 15 residues. V lost 5 bases, J lost 7 bases, and 10 bases stayed unmatched. Germline values: CDR1 SGHTA, CDR2 FQGNSA. Here the CDR3 reads CASSTTSGTVGEQYF. For the CDR3, the DNA is TGTGCCAGCAGCACGACTAGCGGGACCGTGGGGGAGCAGTACTTC.

The chain's CDR3 is CASRAQGFNTEAFF. Written as DNA, the CDR3 is TGTGCCAGCAGGGCACAGGGTTTTAACACTGAAGCTTTCTTT. V gene TRBV6-1 combines with J gene TRBJ1-1, with D perhaps matching TRBD1 (6 bases). Trimming left V 6 bases short and J 2 bases short, with 13 bases between. Germline CDR1 MNHNS, CDR2 SASEGT. The CDR3 consists of 14 residues.

The rearrangement uses TRBV7-2 and TRBJ1-3; 8 nucleotides match TRBD1. The ends lost 5 bases at V and 8 bases at J; junction bases unmatched: 11. The CDR3 runs to 15 residues. Germline lookup yields CDR1 SGHTA and CDR2 FQGNSA. This CDR3 reads CASSDIIRGRDTIYF. CDR3 nucleotide sequence: TGTGCCAGCAGCGACATCATCAGGGGGCGAGACACCATATATTTT.